These T cell receptor beta chains were read from a single sample in a study of PD-1 blockade in classical Hodgkin lymphoma. The repertoire was sequenced with immunoSEQ multiplex PCR; TCRdb's copy has only in-frame clones and lacks some. The table includes about 25,000 clones, roughly 76% detected once. The sample consisted of peripheral blood mononuclear cells (PBMCs), taken before the fourth cycle of nivolumab. The receptors here all came from a human donor with classical Hodgkin lymphoma. CDR3s include the opening cysteine and the closing phenylalanine or tryptophan. Fields, in order: D gene, V gene, J gene, clone size, CDR3 protein, CDR3 DNA. The D gene is left open where the match is weak. Size tells how often a clone was seen (once, few, many) or the class of an expanded clone, and some rows leave it out.

.,TRBV2,TRBJ2-5,.,CASSVAEETQYF,TGTGCCAGCAGTGTGGCGGAAGAGACCCAGTACTTC
.,TRBV14,TRBJ2-5,few,CASSQNSQETQYF,TGTGCCAGCAGCCAAAACAGCCAAGAGACCCAGTACTTC
TRBD1,TRBV5-4,TRBJ2-2,.,CASSPRTGTGELFF,TGTGCCAGCAGCCCTCGGACAGGGACCGGGGAGCTGTTTTTT
.,TRBV5-2,TRBJ1-1,.,CASSPGGISEAFF,TGTGCCAGCAGCCCTGGGGGCATCTCTGAAGCTTTCTTT
.,TRBV15,TRBJ1-4,.,CATSREQPGEKLFF,TGTGCCACCAGCAGAGAGCAGCCGGGAGAAAAACTGTTTTTT
TRBD1,TRBV6-6,TRBJ2-3,.,CASTRTGPSTDTQYF,TGTGCCAGCACTCGGACAGGTCCAAGCACAGATACGCAGTATTTT
.,TRBV5-1,TRBJ1-1,.,CASSVSGVNTEAFF,TGCGCCAGCAGCGTCTCAGGGGTGAACACTGAAGCTTTCTTT
.,TRBV4-3,TRBJ1-4,.,CASSQGDPGEKLFF,TGCGCCAGCAGCCAAGGGGATCCTGGTGAAAAACTGTTTTTT
.,TRBV7-9,TRBJ1-1,once,CASSINPSIEAFF,TGTGCCAGCAGCATAAACCCCTCGATTGAAGCTTTCTTT
.,TRBV21-1,TRBJ1-2,few,CASSRTMRNNYGYTF,TGTGCCAGCAGCCGAACGATGAGAAATAACTATGGCTACACCTTC
.,TRBV11-2,TRBJ1-1,.,CASSPVGANTEAFF,TGTGCCAGCAGCCCCGTAGGGGCGAACACTGAAGCTTTCTTT
TRBD1,TRBV27,TRBJ2-7,.,CASSPGQGNYEQYF,TGTGCCAGCAGTCCGGGACAGGGGAACTACGAGCAGTACTTC
.,TRBV9,TRBJ2-5,.,CASSPLTGGETQYF,TGTGCCAGCAGCCCACTTACCGGTGGTGAGACCCAGTACTTC
TRBD2,TRBV4-2,TRBJ2-5,.,CASSQGRGGVTQETQYF,TGTGCCAGCAGCCAAGGCCGTGGGGGGGTGACCCAAGAGACCCAGTACTTC
.,TRBV28,TRBJ1-5,.,CASLTGSQPQHF,TGTGCCAGCCTCACAGGGTCTCAGCCCCAGCATTTT
TRBD1,TRBV28,TRBJ2-1,few,CASSSPFPGQGSSYNEQFF,TGTGCCAGCAGCAGCCCCTTTCCGGGACAGGGGAGCTCCTACAATGAGCAGTTCTTC
.,TRBV14,TRBJ2-7,.,CASSHYTGTGDEQYF,TGTGCCAGCAGCCACTATACGGGGACGGGTGACGAGCAGTACTTC